These T cell receptor beta chains were read from a single sample in a study of Ad26.COV2.S vaccination and SARS-CoV-2 variants. Profiled with immunoSEQ multiplex PCR; TCRdb holds only in-frame clones, not every one. In the table there are hundreds of thousands of clones, over 75% of which are singletons. Sequenced material: peripheral blood, taken in a trial of Ad26.COV2.S vaccine versus placebo. These receptors were collected from a person between 18 and 65 years old who received the Ad26.COV2.S COVID-19 vaccine or a placebo. Both conserved end residues are part of each CDR3. D genes are given only for firm matches. Clone size is not always given. Where it is, it says once, few, many or a class for expanded clones.

J: TRBJ1-2; D: NA; V: TRBV20-1; size: NA; DNA: TGCAGTGCTAGCGGTCGTGGTGGCTACACCTTC; CDR3: CSASGRGGYTF
J: TRBJ1-2; D: NA; V: TRBV9; size: few; DNA: TGTGCCAGCAGCGTAGTCGGCAGGGAGGGGTATGGCTACACCTTC; CDR3: CASSVVGREGYGYTF
J: TRBJ1-3; D: NA; V: TRBV4-1; size: NA; DNA: TGCGCCAGCAGCCAACGGGGGGATCTTGGAAACACCATATATTTT; CDR3: CASSQRGDLGNTIYF
J: TRBJ1-2; D: NA; V: TRBV30; size: NA; DNA: TGTGCCTGGAGGGGACCCCAGAGAAACTATGGCTACACCTTC; CDR3: CAWRGPQRNYGYTF
J: TRBJ2-5; D: NA; V: TRBV23-1; size: NA; DNA: TGCGCCAGCAGTCAATCTTCGGGGTATCCAAGAGAGGGCCAGTACTTC; CDR3: CASSQSSGYPREGQYF
J: TRBJ1-1; D: TRBD1; V: TRBV3-1/TRBV3-2; size: NA; DNA: TGTGCCAGCAGCCTAATGGGACAGGCGAACACTGAAGCTTTCTTT; CDR3: CASSLMGQANTEAFF
J: TRBJ1-2; D: TRBD1; V: TRBV6-2/TRBV6-3; size: NA; DNA: TGTGCCAGCAGTTACGTGCGTACAGGGGTGCGAGATGGCTACACCTTC; CDR3: CASSYVRTGVRDGYTF
J: TRBJ2-7; D: TRBD1; V: TRBV12-5; size: NA; DNA: TGTGCTAGTGGTTTGGTACTGGGACAGGAACCCTACGAGCAGTACTTC; CDR3: CASGLVLGQEPYEQYF
J: TRBJ2-1; D: NA; V: TRBV5-1; size: NA; DNA: TGCGCCAGCAGCTTAGTGAATGGGGGCGTGCTTAACAATGAGCAGTTCTTC; CDR3: CASSLVNGGVLNNEQFF
J: TRBJ1-1; D: TRBD1; V: TRBV27; size: NA; DNA: TGTGCCAGCGCAAACAGGGGTGAAGCTTTCTTT; CDR3: CASANRGEAFF
J: TRBJ2-1; D: TRBD1; V: TRBV4-2; size: NA; DNA: TGTGCCAGCAGCCAAGATCTCTTAGCTTCACACAGGGGCTCCTACAATGAGCAGTTCTTC; CDR3: CASSQDLLASHRGSYNEQFF
J: TRBJ2-3; D: TRBD2; V: TRBV4-1; size: NA; DNA: TGCGCCAGCAGCCGATCGGATGGCGGGGGGGCGATAGATACGCAGTATTTT; CDR3: CASSRSDGGGAIDTQYF
J: TRBJ1-5; D: TRBD1; V: TRBV18; size: NA; DNA: TGTGCCAGCTCACCACGGGAAGGGGGCGGGCAGCCCCAGCATTTT; CDR3: CASSPREGGGQPQHF
J: TRBJ1-1; D: TRBD1; V: TRBV11-1; size: NA; DNA: TGTGCCAGCAGCCCCGAGCAGGGGGTAGTGAAAGCTTTCTTT; CDR3: CASSPEQGVVKAFF
J: TRBJ1-2; D: NA; V: TRBV5-8; size: NA; DNA: TGTGCCAGCAGCTTGCCGACAGGAAGAAACTATGGCTACACCTTC; CDR3: CASSLPTGRNYGYTF
J: TRBJ2-3; D: NA; V: TRBV19; size: NA; DNA: TGTGCCAGTAGTATTGGGGGCAGCACAGATACGCAGTATTTT; CDR3: CASSIGGSTDTQYF
J: TRBJ2-7; D: NA; V: TRBV15; size: NA; DNA: TGTGCCACCAGTCCCGGGGACCCCTACGAGCAGTACTTC; CDR3: CATSPGDPYEQYF
J: TRBJ1-5; D: NA; V: TRBV15; size: NA; DNA: TGTGCCACCTCAATTGTTTGGGGCTCGAGTCAGCCCCAGCATTTT; CDR3: CATSIVWGSSQPQHF
J: TRBJ1-4; D: NA; V: TRBV28; size: NA; DNA: TGTGCCAGCAGTTTAGAACAACTTAATGAAAAACTGTTTTTT; CDR3: CASSLEQLNEKLFF
J: TRBJ1-2; D: TRBD1; V: TRBV4-1; size: NA; DNA: TGCGCCCCCCGCCGACCAGGGGGGAACTATGGCTACACCTTC; CDR3: CAPRRPGGNYGYTF
J: TRBJ1-3; D: NA; V: TRBV9; size: NA; DNA: TGTGCCAGCAGCGATCGTTCGGTCAACTCTGGAAACACCATATATTTT; CDR3: CASSDRSVNSGNTIYF
J: TRBJ1-1; D: TRBD1; V: TRBV6-5; size: NA; DNA: TGTGCCAGCAGTTACTCTTTTAAGGGACAGACATCAGCTTTCTTT; CDR3: CASSYSFKGQTSAFF
J: TRBJ2-7; D: NA; V: TRBV5-4; size: NA; DNA: TGTGCCAGCAGCTTGGGGTCACCTCCCTCCTACGAGCAGTACTTC; CDR3: CASSLGSPPSYEQYF
J: TRBJ1-2; D: NA; V: TRBV13; size: NA; DNA: TGTGCCAGCAGCTTAGGGCAGGGTCCCTATGGCTACACCTTC; CDR3: CASSLGQGPYGYTF
J: TRBJ2-7; D: NA; V: TRBV18; size: NA; DNA: TGTGCCAGCTCACCATTCCCGGACGGATACTACGAGCAGTACTTC; CDR3: CASSPFPDGYYEQYF
J: TRBJ2-5; D: NA; V: TRBV3-1/TRBV3-2; size: NA; DNA: TGTGCCAGCAGCCCTATCGACTCGCAAGAGACCCAGTACTTC; CDR3: CASSPIDSQETQYF
J: TRBJ2-7; D: NA; V: TRBV18; size: once; DNA: TGTGCCAGCTCAACAGGTTCGGGGGTCGAGCAGTACTTC; CDR3: CASSTGSGVEQYF
J: TRBJ1-1; D: NA; V: TRBV28; size: NA; DNA: TGTGCCAGCAGTTCGGACCGGGATGAAGCTTTCTTT; CDR3: CASSSDRDEAFF
J: TRBJ2-1; D: TRBD2; V: TRBV7-2; size: NA; DNA: TGTGCCAGCAGCTTAGCGGGTCGGGGGGGCTTGTACAATGAGCAGTTCTTC; CDR3: CASSLAGRGGLYNEQFF
J: TRBJ1-4; D: NA; V: TRBV4-3; size: NA; DNA: TGCGCCAGCAGCCAAGGGGCAGGGAATAATGAAAAACTGTTTTTT; CDR3: CASSQGAGNNEKLFF
J: TRBJ1-6; D: NA; V: TRBV14; size: NA; DNA: TGTGCCAGCAGCCAGGAAGGGGTGGGCAATTCACCCCTCCACTTT; CDR3: CASSQEGVGNSPLHF
J: TRBJ1-1; D: NA; V: TRBV7-2; size: NA; DNA: TGTGCCAGCAGCCCTCGCAGGACGAACACTGAAGCTTTCTTT; CDR3: CASSPRRTNTEAFF